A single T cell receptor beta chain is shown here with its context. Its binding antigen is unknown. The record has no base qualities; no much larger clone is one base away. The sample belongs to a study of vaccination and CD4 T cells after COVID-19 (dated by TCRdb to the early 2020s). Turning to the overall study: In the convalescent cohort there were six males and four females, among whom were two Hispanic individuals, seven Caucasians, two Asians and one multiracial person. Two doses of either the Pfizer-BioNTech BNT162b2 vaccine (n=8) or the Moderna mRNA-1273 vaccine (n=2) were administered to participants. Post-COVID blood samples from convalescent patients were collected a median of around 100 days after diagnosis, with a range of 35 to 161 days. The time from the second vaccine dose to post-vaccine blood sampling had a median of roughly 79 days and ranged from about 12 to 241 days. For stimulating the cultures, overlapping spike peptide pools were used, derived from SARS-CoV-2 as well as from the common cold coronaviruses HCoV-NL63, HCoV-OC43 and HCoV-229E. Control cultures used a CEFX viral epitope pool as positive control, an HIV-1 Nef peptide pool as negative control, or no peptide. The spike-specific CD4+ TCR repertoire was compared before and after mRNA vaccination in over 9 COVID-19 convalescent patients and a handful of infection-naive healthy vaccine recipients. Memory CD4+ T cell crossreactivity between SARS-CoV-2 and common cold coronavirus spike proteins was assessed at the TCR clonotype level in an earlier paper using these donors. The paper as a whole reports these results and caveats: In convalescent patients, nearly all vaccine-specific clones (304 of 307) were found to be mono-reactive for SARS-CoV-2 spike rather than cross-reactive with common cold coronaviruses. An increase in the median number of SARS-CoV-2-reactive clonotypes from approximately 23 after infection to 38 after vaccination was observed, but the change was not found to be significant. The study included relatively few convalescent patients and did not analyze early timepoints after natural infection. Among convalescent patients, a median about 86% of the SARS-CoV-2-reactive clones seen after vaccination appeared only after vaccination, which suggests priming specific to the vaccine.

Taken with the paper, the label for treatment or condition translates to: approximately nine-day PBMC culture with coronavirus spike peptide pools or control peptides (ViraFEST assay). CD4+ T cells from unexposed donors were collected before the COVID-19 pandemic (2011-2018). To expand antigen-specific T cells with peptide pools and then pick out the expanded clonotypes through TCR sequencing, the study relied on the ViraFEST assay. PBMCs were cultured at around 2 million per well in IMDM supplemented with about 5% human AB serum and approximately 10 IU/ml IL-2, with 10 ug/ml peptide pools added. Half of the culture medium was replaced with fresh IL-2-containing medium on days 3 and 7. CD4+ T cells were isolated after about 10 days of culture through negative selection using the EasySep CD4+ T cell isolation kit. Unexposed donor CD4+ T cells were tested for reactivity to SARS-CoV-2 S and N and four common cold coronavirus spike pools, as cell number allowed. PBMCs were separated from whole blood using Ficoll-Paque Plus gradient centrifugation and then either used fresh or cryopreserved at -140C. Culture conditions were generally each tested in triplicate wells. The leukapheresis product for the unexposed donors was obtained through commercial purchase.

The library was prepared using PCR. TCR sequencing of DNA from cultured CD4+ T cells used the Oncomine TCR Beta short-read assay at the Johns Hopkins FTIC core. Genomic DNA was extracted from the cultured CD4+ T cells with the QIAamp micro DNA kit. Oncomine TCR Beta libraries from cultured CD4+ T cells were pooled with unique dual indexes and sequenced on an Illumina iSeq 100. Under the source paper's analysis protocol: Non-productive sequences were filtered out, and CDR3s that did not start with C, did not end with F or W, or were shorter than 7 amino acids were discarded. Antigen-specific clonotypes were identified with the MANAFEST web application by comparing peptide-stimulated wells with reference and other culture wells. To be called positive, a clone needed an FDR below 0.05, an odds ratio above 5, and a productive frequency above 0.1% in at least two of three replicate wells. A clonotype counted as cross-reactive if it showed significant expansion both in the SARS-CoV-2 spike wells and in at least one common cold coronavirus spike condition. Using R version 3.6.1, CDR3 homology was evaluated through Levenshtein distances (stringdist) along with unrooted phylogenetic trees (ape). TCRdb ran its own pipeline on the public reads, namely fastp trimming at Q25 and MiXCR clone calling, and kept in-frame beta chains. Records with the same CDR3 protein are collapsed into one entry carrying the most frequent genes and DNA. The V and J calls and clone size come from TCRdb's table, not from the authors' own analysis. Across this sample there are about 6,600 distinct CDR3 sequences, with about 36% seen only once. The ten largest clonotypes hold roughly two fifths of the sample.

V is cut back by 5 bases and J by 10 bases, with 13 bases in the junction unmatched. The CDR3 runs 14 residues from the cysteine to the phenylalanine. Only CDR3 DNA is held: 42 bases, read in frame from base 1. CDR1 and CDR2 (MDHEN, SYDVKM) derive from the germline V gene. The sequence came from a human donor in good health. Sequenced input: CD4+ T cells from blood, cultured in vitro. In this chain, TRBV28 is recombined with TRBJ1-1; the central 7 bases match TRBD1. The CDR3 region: CASSQGGTWGVAFF. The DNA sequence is TGTGCCAGCAGTCAAGGGGGCACCTGGGGGGTAGCTTTCTTT. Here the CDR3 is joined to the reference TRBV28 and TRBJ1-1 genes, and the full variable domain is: DVKVTQSSRYLVKRTGEKVFLECVQDMDHENMFWYRQDPGLGLRLIYFSYDVKMKEKGDIPEGYSVSREKKERFSLILESASTNQTSMYLCASSQGGTWGVAFFGQGTRLTVV.